This TCR beta chain was sequenced during a study of CD8 T cells in Susac syndrome. The CDR3 spans 13 residues. Trimming removed 5 bases at V and 9 bases at J, with 14 bases between. Germline V gene data show CDR1 as LNHNV and CDR2 as YYDKDF (reference sequence). Random hexamers served to reverse transcribe roughly 0.5 to 1 ug RNA. TCRdb analysed the immunoSEQ multiplex PCR reads with MiXCR anew, one entry per CDR3 protein. The table includes about 69,000 distinct CDR3 sequences, just under 95% detected once. The sequence came from a human donor in good health. What was sequenced was CD8+ T cells from PBMCs. The chain combines TRBV15 with TRBJ2-1; D may correspond to TRBD1 or TRBD2 (6 bases each). For the CDR3, the DNA is TGTGCCACCAGCGAAGCGGGCAGGGGTGAGCAGTTCTTC. Translating it yields CATSEAGRGEQFF.